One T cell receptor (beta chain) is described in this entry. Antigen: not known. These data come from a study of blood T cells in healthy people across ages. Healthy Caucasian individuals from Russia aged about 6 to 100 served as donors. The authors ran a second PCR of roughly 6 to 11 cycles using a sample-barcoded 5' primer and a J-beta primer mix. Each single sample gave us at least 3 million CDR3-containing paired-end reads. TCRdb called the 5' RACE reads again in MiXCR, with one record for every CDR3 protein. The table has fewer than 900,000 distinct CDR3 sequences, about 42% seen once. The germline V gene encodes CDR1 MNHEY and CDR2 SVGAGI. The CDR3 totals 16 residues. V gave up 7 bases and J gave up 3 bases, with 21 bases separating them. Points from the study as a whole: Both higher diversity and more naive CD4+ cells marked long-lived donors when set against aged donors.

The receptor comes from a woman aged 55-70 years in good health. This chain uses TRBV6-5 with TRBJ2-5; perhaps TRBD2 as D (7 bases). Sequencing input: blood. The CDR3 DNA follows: TGTGCCAGCAAACTACAAGGGGGGGTAACCAAAGAGACCCAGTACTTC. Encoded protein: CASKLQGGVTKETQYF.